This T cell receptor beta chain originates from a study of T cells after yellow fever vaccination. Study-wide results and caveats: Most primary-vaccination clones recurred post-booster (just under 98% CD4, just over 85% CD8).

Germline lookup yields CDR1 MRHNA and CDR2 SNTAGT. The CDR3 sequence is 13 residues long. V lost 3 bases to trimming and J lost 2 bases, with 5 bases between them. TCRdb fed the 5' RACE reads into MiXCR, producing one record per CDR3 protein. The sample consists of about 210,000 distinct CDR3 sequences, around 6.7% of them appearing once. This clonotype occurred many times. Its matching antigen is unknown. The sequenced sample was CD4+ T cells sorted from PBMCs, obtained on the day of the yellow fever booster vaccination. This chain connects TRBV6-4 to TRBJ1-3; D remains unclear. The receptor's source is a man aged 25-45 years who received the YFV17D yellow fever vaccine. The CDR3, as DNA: TGTGCCAGCAGTGAAACGGCTGGAAACACCATATATTTT. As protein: CASSETAGNTIYF.